The rows below give T cell receptor beta chains drawn from one sample of a study of blood T cell repertoires in COVID-19. Sequencing used immunoSEQ multiplex PCR; TCRdb keeps in-frame clones, though not all of them. In the table there are fewer than 55,000 clones, roughly 89% of which are singletons. The sequencing sample was made of peripheral blood. These TCRs come from a man between 50 and 59 years old with acute or convalescent COVID-19. CDR3s include the opening cysteine and the closing phenylalanine or tryptophan. A D gene is named only where the DNA matches it firmly. Size values are once, few and many counts, or a class for expanded clones, and some rows have none.

TRBV28	.	TRBJ2-1	.	11	CASSLETRLFF	TGTGCCAGCAGCTTGGAGACTAGGCTGTTCTTC
TRBV27	.	TRBJ2-1	.	14	CASSLRGRIHEQFF	TGTGCCAGCAGTTTGCGGGGCCGAATCCATGAGCAGTTCTTC
TRBV18	.	TRBJ1-5	TRBD1	18	CASSRELKGDRENQPQHF	TGTGCCAGCTCACGAGAACTTAAAGGGGACAGGGAGAATCAGCCCCAGCATTTT
TRBV18	few	TRBJ2-3	TRBD2	19	CASSPILEGLAGNTDTQYF	TGTGCCAGCTCACCGATTCTCGAAGGACTAGCGGGGAACACAGATACGCAGTATTTT
TRBV24-1	.	TRBJ1-4	TRBD1	16	CATSDFKQGNNEKLFF	TGTGCCACCAGTGATTTTAAACAGGGGAACAATGAAAAACTGTTTTTT
TRBV6-5	.	TRBJ2-3	TRBD2	13	CATSGGTQRGQYF	TGTGCCACCTCGGGGGGGACCCAAAGGGGGCAGTATTTT
TRBV5-1	once	TRBJ2-3	TRBD1	17	CASSLGSGQTSTDTQYF	TGCGCCAGCAGCTTGGGTTCGGGACAGACTAGCACAGATACGCAGTATTTT
TRBV19	.	TRBJ2-1	TRBD1	15	CASSTPGQGYNEQFF	TGTGCCAGTAGTACCCCGGGACAGGGGTACAATGAGCAGTTCTTC
TRBV28	.	TRBJ2-7	TRBD1	15	CASSLTGGASYEQYF	TGTGCCAGCAGTCTGACAGGGGGCGCGTCCTACGAGCAGTACTTC
TRBV2	medium-sized	TRBJ2-5	TRBD1	14	CASRQYRGQETQYF	TGTGCCAGCAGGCAGTACAGGGGTCAAGAGACCCAGTACTTC
TRBV12-5	.	TRBJ2-1	.	12	CASGMGRGEQFF	TGTGCTAGTGGTATGGGACGAGGTGAGCAGTTCTTC
TRBV27	.	TRBJ2-1	TRBD1	14	CASREQGEINEQFF	TGTGCCAGCAGGGAACAGGGGGAGATCAATGAGCAGTTCTTC
TRBV5-1	.	TRBJ2-1	.	13	CASSSGLTGEQFF	TGCGCCAGCAGCTCGGGACTTACCGGTGAGCAGTTCTTC
TRBV19	.	TRBJ2-5	TRBD2	14	CASSPGLAGETQYF	TGTGCCAGTAGTCCGGGACTAGCGGGAGAGACCCAGTACTTC
TRBV2	once	TRBJ2-2	TRBD1	15	CASSERQGNTGELFF	TGTGCCAGCAGTGAACGACAGGGGAACACCGGGGAGCTGTTTTTT
TRBV27	once	TRBJ2-5	TRBD1	14	CASRMDRVGETQYF	TGTGCCAGCCGCATGGACAGGGTGGGGGAGACCCAGTACTTC
TRBV7-9	.	TRBJ1-6	TRBD1	14	CASSSRDRVSPLHF	TGTGCCAGCAGCTCCCGGGACAGGGTATCACCCCTCCACTTT
TRBV4-3	.	TRBJ1-5	.	15	CASSQVSGLNQPQHF	TGCGCCAGCAGCCAAGTTTCAGGGCTCAATCAGCCCCAGCATTTT
TRBV19	.	TRBJ1-2	.	13	CASSGTGNYGYTF	TGTGCCAGTAGTGGTACAGGGAACTATGGCTACACCTTC
TRBV13	.	TRBJ2-5	.	14	CASSLARGRETQYF	TGTGCCAGCAGTCTAGCCCGGGGGAGAGAGACCCAGTACTTC
TRBV30	.	TRBJ2-7	.	13	CAWAGGWGYEQYF	TGTGCCTGGGCCGGGGGATGGGGCTACGAGCAGTACTTC
TRBV7-2	.	TRBJ2-3	.	16	CASSLVGGLYTDTQYF	TGTGCCAGCAGCTTAGTGGGGGGACTGTACACAGATACGCAGTATTTT
TRBV2	.	TRBJ2-5	TRBD1	13	CAGGGQGKKTQYF	TGTGCCGGAGGAGGACAGGGGAAGAAGACCCAGTACTTC